These T cell receptor beta chains were read from a single sample in a study of cytomegalovirus exposure and HLA in healthy donors. Sequencing used immunoSEQ multiplex PCR; TCRdb keeps in-frame clones, though not all of them. The table has some 330,000 clones, 86% seen once. The sequencing input was PBMCs. These receptors were collected from a woman between 18 and 30 years old in good health and CMV-seronegative. Both conserved end residues are part of each CDR3. A D gene is named only where the DNA matches it firmly. Some rows have no size entry. The others give once, few or many, or a class for an expanded clone.

d_call	v_call	j_call	clone_size	cdr3_aa	cdr3_nt
TRBD2	TRBV7-3	TRBJ2-1	NA	CASSLGTSSYNEQFF	TGTGCCAGCAGCTTAGGGACTAGCTCCTACAATGAGCAGTTCTTC
TRBD2	TRBV5-4	TRBJ2-7	NA	CASSPAAGLAEGYEQYF	TGTGCCAGCAGTCCGGCTGCGGGACTAGCCGAGGGGTACGAGCAGTACTTC
NA	TRBV4-3	TRBJ2-1	NA	CASSQASNEQFF	TGCGCCAGCAGCCAAGCGAGCAATGAGCAGTTCTTC
TRBD2	TRBV6-5	TRBJ2-1	NA	CASSYASGRNEQFF	TGTGCCAGCAGTTATGCTAGCGGGAGGAATGAGCAGTTCTTC
TRBD1	TRBV19	TRBJ1-5	many	CASSTPGQGEQPQHF	TGTGCCAGTAGTACTCCGGGACAGGGGGAACAGCCCCAGCATTTT
NA	TRBV6-5	TRBJ1-1	NA	CASRSGRILNTEAFF	TGTGCCAGCAGGAGCGGACGGATTTTGAACACTGAAGCTTTCTTT
NA	TRBV28	TRBJ1-4	NA	CASSPPGFRRRTTNEKLFF	TGTGCCAGCAGTCCACCAGGGTTTCGGCGAAGGACAACTAATGAAAAACTGTTTTTT
NA	TRBV6-5	TRBJ2-7	NA	CASRHPQGREQYF	TGTGCCAGCAGGCACCCCCAGGGTCGCGAGCAGTACTTC
NA	TRBV6-6	TRBJ2-2	NA	CASTQGTSNTGELFF	TGTGCCAGCACCCAGGGTACTTCGAACACCGGGGAGCTGTTTTTT
TRBD1	TRBV5-1	TRBJ2-2	NA	CASRGQGQTGELFF	TGCGCCAGCAGGGGACAGGGGCAAACCGGGGAGCTGTTTTTT
NA	TRBV2	TRBJ2-5	NA	CASSVSSSREETQYF	TGTGCCAGCAGTGTATCTAGCTCTAGGGAAGAGACCCAGTACTTC
TRBD1	TRBV27	TRBJ2-7	NA	CASSPGTAEQYF	TGTGCCAGCAGTCCGGGGACAGCCGAGCAGTACTTC
NA	TRBV7-9	TRBJ2-7	NA	CASSGGTIGEQYF	TGTGCCAGCAGCGGCGGGACCATAGGAGAGCAGTACTTC
TRBD1	TRBV7-9	TRBJ2-7	few	CASSLRQGSSYEQYF	TGTGCCAGCAGCTTACGACAGGGAAGCTCCTACGAGCAGTACTTC
NA	TRBV7-9	TRBJ2-7	once	CASKEALRYEQYF	TGTGCCAGCAAGGAGGCACTTCGATACGAGCAGTACTTC
TRBD1	TRBV4-1	TRBJ2-7	NA	CASSPVQGSYEQYF	TGCGCCAGCAGCCCCGTACAGGGGTCCTACGAGCAGTACTTC
NA	TRBV30	TRBJ1-3	NA	CAWSEGYYGNTIYF	TGTGCCTGGAGTGAGGGGTATTACGGAAACACCATATATTTT
NA	TRBV19	TRBJ2-7	once	CASSKNGDYEQYF	TGTGCCAGTAGTAAGAACGGAGATTACGAGCAGTACTTC
TRBD2	TRBV5-4	TRBJ2-5	NA	CASSRSGSQETQYF	TGTGCCAGCAGCAGAAGCGGGAGTCAGGAGACCCAGTACTTC
TRBD1	TRBV6-5	TRBJ1-2	NA	CASSYWDRGAYGYTF	TGTGCCAGCAGTTACTGGGACAGGGGCGCCTATGGCTACACCTTC
TRBD2	TRBV7-3	TRBJ2-7	NA	CASSLREGSYEQYF	TGTGCCAGCAGTTTACGGGAGGGCTCCTACGAGCAGTACTTC
TRBD1	TRBV7-9	TRBJ2-3	few	CASSSGTAGTDTQYF	TGTGCCAGCAGCTCCGGGACAGCCGGCACAGATACGCAGTATTTT
NA	TRBV11-2	TRBJ2-2	NA	CASSSWRENTGELFF	TGTGCCAGCAGCTCTTGGAGAGAGAACACCGGGGAGCTGTTTTTT
TRBD1	TRBV29-1	TRBJ1-5	few	CSVRTGDNQPQHF	TGCAGCGTCCGGACAGGGGACAATCAGCCCCAGCATTTT
NA	TRBV19	TRBJ1-2	NA	CASRTGVNYGYTF	TGTGCCAGTAGAACCGGGGTTAACTATGGCTACACCTTC
NA	TRBV28	TRBJ2-7	NA	CASSSMYF	TGTGCCAGCAGTTCTATGTACTTC
TRBD2	TRBV7-3	TRBJ2-1	NA	CASSLIAGAGSYNEQFF	TGTGCCAGCAGCTTAATAGCGGGAGCGGGCTCCTACAATGAGCAGTTCTTC
TRBD1	TRBV5-1	TRBJ1-5	NA	CASNRTGGDSNQPQHF	TGCGCCAGCAACCGGACAGGGGGGGATAGCAATCAGCCCCAGCATTTT
NA	TRBV2	TRBJ1-2	NA	CASSDEGIGYTF	TGTGCCAGCAGTGATGAGGGTATTGGCTACACCTTC
TRBD1	TRBV27	TRBJ1-2	NA	CASSPRDRVNTGYGYTF	TGTGCCAGCAGTCCCAGGGACAGGGTCAACACCGGCTATGGCTACACCTTC
NA	TRBV7-9	TRBJ2-7	NA	CASSLRNYEQYF	TGTGCCAGCAGCTTGCGTAACTACGAGCAGTACTTC
TRBD1	TRBV28	TRBJ1-2	NA	CASSLAGGRGYTF	TGTGCCAGCAGTTTAGCAGGGGGCCGTGGCTACACCTTC
NA	TRBV28	TRBJ2-7	NA	CASRNPGTNYEQYF	TGTGCCAGCAGGAACCCCGGGACAAATTACGAGCAGTACTTC
TRBD2	TRBV5-1	TRBJ2-1	once	CASSKVLAANYNEQFF	TGCGCCAGCAGCAAGGTACTAGCGGCGAACTACAATGAGCAGTTCTTC
TRBD1	TRBV29-1	TRBJ2-5	few	CSADREAEETQYF	TGCAGCGCGGACAGGGAGGCAGAAGAGACCCAGTACTTC
TRBD2	TRBV7-2	TRBJ2-7	NA	CASSLAPSGRANRYEQYF	TGTGCCAGCAGCTTAGCGCCGAGCGGGAGGGCCAATCGCTACGAGCAGTACTTC
NA	TRBV6-1	TRBJ1-5	NA	CASSEFRPQHF	TGTGCCAGCAGTGAATTCCGGCCCCAGCATTTT
TRBD1	TRBV7-2	TRBJ2-5	once	CASSPGGPQETQYF	TGTGCCAGCAGTCCAGGGGGCCCTCAAGAGACCCAGTACTTC
NA	TRBV5-1	TRBJ2-3	NA	CASRGEDSRTDTQYF	TGCGCCAGCAGGGGAGAGGACAGCCGCACAGATACGCAGTATTTT
TRBD1	TRBV6-4	TRBJ1-2	NA	CASSDGTGLYGYTF	TGTGCCAGCAGTGACGGGACAGGCCTATATGGCTACACCTTC